Presented here are 18 T cell receptor beta chains from one specimen sequenced in a study of blood T cell repertoires in COVID-19. Measured with immunoSEQ multiplex PCR; TCRdb has only the in-frame clones, and not every one. The sample gives around 140,000 clones, over 85% of which show up once; about 1.5% is in the top ten. The sample was peripheral blood. All receptors derive from a human donor in a cohort sampled during active COVID-19.

J is TRBJ1-2 and V is TRBV7-2, with D possibly matching TRBD1 (6 bases). The V gene's germline CDR1 is SGHTA and CDR2 FQGNSA. CDR3 length: 16 amino acids. Trimming pared 3 bases from V and 2 bases from J, leaving 16 bases between. This chain's CDR3 is CASSFDHQTGNYGYTF. The CDR3 DNA is TGTGCCAGCAGCTTCGACCATCAGACAGGAAACTATGGCTACACCTTC. The variable domain in full, completed from reference TRBV7-2 and TRBJ1-2, reads GAGVSQSPSNKVTEKGKDVELRCDPISGHTALYWYRQSLGQGLEFLIYFQGNSAPDKSGLPSDRFSAERTGGSVSTLTIQRTQQEDSAVYLCASSFDHQTGNYGYTFGSGTRLTVV.

The chain uses TRBV27 and TRBJ2-7; D is undetermined. Germline loops: CDR1 MNHEY, CDR2 SMNVEV (reference sequence). The length of the CDR3 is 13 residues. V was clipped by 0 bases and J by 3 bases, with 6 bases between them. CDR3 nucleotides: TGTGCCAGCAGTTTATCCCCCAGCTACGAGCAGTACTTC. This encodes CASSLSPSYEQYF.

CDR3 residues: CATSEPGQDTLGNEQFF. In nucleotides, the CDR3 is TGTGCCACCAGTGAACCGGGACAGGACACCCTCGGCAATGAGCAGTTCTTC. V and J are TRBV24-1 and TRBJ2-1, with 8 positions matching TRBD1. V trimming: 4 bases; J trimming: 6 bases; junction bases outside the gene matches: 13. The V gene's germline CDR1 is KGHDR and CDR2 SFDVKD. The CDR3 has 17 amino acids.

The chain has TRBV11-2 and TRBJ2-7, with 8 nucleotides matching TRBD1. The V gene's germline CDR1 is SGHAT and CDR2 FQNNGV. The CDR3 runs to 12 residues. V shed 4 bases and J 11 bases; nucleotides not matched to a gene: 7. The CDR3 sequence: CASSSGTGGKYF. The CDR3 DNA reads TGTGCCAGCAGCTCGGGAACAGGGGGAAAGTACTTC.

The rearrangement links TRBV7-9 to TRBJ2-3; D ambiguous. CDR3 length: 16 residues. CDR1 and CDR2 (germline): SEHNR, FQNEAQ (reference sequence). V lost 5 bases and J 2 bases, leaving 17 bases between the germline ends. CDR3 sequence reads: CASSNSGFYYTDTQYF. The CDR3 region has the DNA TGTGCCAGCAGCAATAGTGGTTTTTACTACACAGATACGCAGTATTTT.

The rearrangement links TRBV5-6 to TRBJ2-6; no clear D. Germline CDR1 and CDR2: SGHDT and YYEEEE. V was pared by 0 bases and J by 0 bases, with 4 bases between. The CDR3 is 15 amino acids. CDR3: CASSLVRSGANVLTF. The CDR3, as DNA: TGTGCCAGCAGCTTGGTGCGCTCTGGGGCCAACGTCCTGACTTTC.

The sample holds one count of this clone. Written as DNA, the CDR3 is TGTGCCAGCAGCTTGGGACAGGGGGCGCGTAATTCACCCCTCCACTTT. It yields the protein CASSLGQGARNSPLHF. The chain employs TRBV5-4 and TRBJ1-6, with 10 bases aligning to TRBD1. Germline V gene lookup returns CDR1 SGHNT and CDR2 YYREEE (reference sequence). V shed 0 bases, J shed 6 bases, and the junction held 3 bases outside the gene matches. The CDR3 is 16 residues long.

The V gene is TRBV5-1, the J gene TRBJ1-5, with D possibly TRBD1 on 6 matching bases. The CDR3 consists of 15 residues. The germline V and J ends were trimmed by 0 bases and 5 bases, with 12 bases remaining between them. Looked up from germline, CDR1 is SGHRS and CDR2 is YFSETQ. The DNA for the CDR3 is TGCGCCAGCAGCTTGGCCGGGGACATCGATCAGCCCCAGCATTTT. This encodes CASSLAGDIDQPQHF.

This CDR3 is CASSFDRVEYF. CDR3 DNA sequence: TGTGCCAGCAGTTTCGACAGGGTAGAGTACTTC. The chain has TRBV27 and TRBJ2-4; 7 bases align to TRBD1. Germline V gives CDR1 MNHEY, CDR2 SMNVEV (reference sequence). The trim removed 3 bases at V and 14 bases at J, leaving 4 bases unmatched. The length of the CDR3 is 11 residues.

The rearrangement uses TRBV7-3 and TRBJ1-6, with D possibly TRBD1 on 6 matching bases. The V end lost 2 bases, the J end lost 7 bases, and 12 bases lay between the germline ends. Germline CDR1 and CDR2: SGHTA and FQGTGA. The CDR3 sequence is 15 residues long. The DNA of the CDR3 is TGTGCCAGCAGCTTAGGGCTGGGGGCAAATTCACCCCTCCACTTT. Translation: CASSLGLGANSPLHF.

Comment on this clone: Additional DNA sequences in this sample encode the identical CDR3. The chain joins TRBV27 to TRBJ2-3; TRBD1 is a possible D gene (5 bases). V lost 3 bases and J lost 5, with 6 bases in between. This CDR3 is built from 12 residues. Germline CDR1 is MNHEY and CDR2 is SMNVEV (reference sequence). The CDR3: CASSLGLDTQYF. CDR3 nucleotides: TGTGCCAGCAGTTTGGGGCTAGATACGCAGTATTTT.

The chain couples TRBV7-8 to TRBJ1-2; D not resolved. CDR1 is SGHVS and CDR2 is FQNEAQ in the germline V gene. This CDR3 contains 13 residues. V gave up 5 bases and J gave up 5 bases, with 12 bases separating them. CDR3 in amino acids: CASSDTPTYGYTF. In nucleotides, the CDR3 is TGTGCCAGCAGCGACACTCCCACATATGGCTACACCTTC.

This rearrangement joins TRBV6-5 to TRBJ1-1, with a possible D match to TRBD1 (5 bases). Germline CDR1 reads MNHEY; CDR2 reads SVGAGI. The V end was cut by 6 bases, the J end by 5 bases, with 16 bases between. The CDR3 extends over 14 amino acids. The chain's CDR3 is CASRLEQVSTEAFF. CDR3 in DNA: TGTGCCAGCAGGCTAGAACAGGTTTCAACTGAAGCTTTCTTT.

This clone was detected once. V is TRBV2 and J is TRBJ1-4; 11 bases match TRBD1. Looked up from germline, CDR1 is SNHLY and CDR2 is FYNNEI. This CDR3 comprises 13 residues. Trimming cost V 9 bases and J 8 bases; bases outside gene matches: 5. CDR3 residues: CASGTGGEEKLFF. DNA of the CDR3: TGTGCCAGTGGGACAGGGGGTGAGGAAAAACTGTTTTTT.

The chain joins TRBV11-2 to TRBJ2-7; 7 nucleotides align to TRBD2. The length of the CDR3 is 15 residues. Trimming at V came to 1 base and at J to 3 bases, leaving 6 bases not matched to a gene. Germline loops: CDR1 SGHAT, CDR2 FQNNGV. The CDR3 bases are TGTGCCAGCAGCTTAGCCGAGCGGGGCTACTACGAGCAGTACTTC. It encodes CASSLAERGYYEQYF.

The V call is TRBV6-5, the J call TRBJ1-5, with D unresolved. The germline V gene encodes CDR1 MNHEY and CDR2 SVGAGI. The ends were cut back, 7 bases at V and 0 bases at J, with 10 bases in the middle. The CDR3 sequence is 14 residues long. The CDR3, as DNA: TGTGCCAGCAAGCGCCCTAATAGCAATCAGCCCCAGCATTTT. Protein product: CASKRPNSNQPQHF.

The chain employs TRBV5-4 and TRBJ1-6; TRBD1 aligns across 9 bases. The junction had 4 bases not matched to a gene; V was cut back by 3 bases and J by 6 bases. Looked up from germline, CDR1 is SGHNT and CDR2 is YYREEE (reference sequence). The CDR3 has 15 residues. The DNA of the CDR3 is TGTGCCAGCAGCTCTATGGGACAGGGTAATTCACCCCTCCACTTT. It yields the protein CASSSMGQGNSPLHF.

The rearrangement uses TRBV29-1 and TRBJ2-3; 7 bases map to TRBD1. CDR3 size: 13 residues. Germline CDR1 SQVTM, CDR2 ANQGSEA. J was trimmed by 3 bases and V by 4 bases; bases with no gene match: 4. The CDR3 DNA reads as TGCAGCGTTGTGCGACAGGGAACAGATACGCAGTATTTT. It codes for CSVVRQGTDTQYF.